The TCR beta chain described here comes from a study of response to subunit inactivated influenza vaccine. Germline V gives CDR1 LGHNT, CDR2 FRNRAP. V gave up 0 bases and J gave up 7 bases, with 13 bases separating them. The CDR3 runs 14 residues. A few counts support this clonotype. Each CDR3 protein is one row after TCRdb ran MiXCR on the RT-PCR reads. Seen here are hundreds of thousands of distinct CDR3 sequences, over 9.5% observed once, and the top ten hold roughly 10%. The chain recombines TRBV12-5 with TRBJ2-7; no firm D call. The receptor was derived from a man in his fifties who received an inactivated influenza vaccine. The specimen comprised PBMCs from blood, sampled on the day of vaccination. CDR3 loop: CASGLVTGFGEQYF. In nucleotides, the CDR3 is TGTGCTAGTGGTTTGGTCACCGGGTTCGGGGAGCAGTACTTC.